Sequencing of this T cell receptor beta chain was carried out in a study of blood T cell repertoires in COVID-19. For the study at large: COVID-19 samples collected from the United States, Italy and Spain covered acute and convalescent phases. Sources were T cells, B-cell-depleted T cells, or PBMCs; the material itself was cDNA or gDNA.

Authors' processing steps: Amplifying reference gene primers gave estimates of nucleated cell counts. Repertoires were generated with immunoSEQ multiplex PCR, while TCRdb's copy carries only in-frame clones and drops some. V, J and clone size are taken as reported in that table, and D and trimming were inferred from the DNA itself. The table includes approximately 320,000 clones, roughly 85% detected once. The CDR3 totals 12 residues. CDR1 is SGHRS, CDR2 YFSETQ, per germline. V dropped 3 bases and J dropped 8 bases, with 11 bases sitting between them. The V call is TRBV5-1, the J call TRBJ1-2, with D perhaps matching TRBD1 (5 bases). The receptor comes from a human donor in a cohort sampled during active COVID-19. The sample consisted of peripheral blood. DNA of the CDR3: TGCGCCAGCAGCTCGCAGGGATGGGGCTACACCTTC. Encoded protein: CASSSQGWGYTF.